The 6 T cell receptor beta chains listed next were all sequenced from one sample in a study of T cell changes during pregnancy in multiple sclerosis. Data came from immunoSEQ multiplex PCR; TCRdb stores just in-frame clones and leaves some out. The top ten clones hold more than 3% of a sample with 55,000 to 80,000 clones, roughly 92% of them seen once. The source was CD8+ T cells from peripheral blood mononuclear cells, collected in the second trimester of pregnancy. These receptor sequences come from a female donor with multiple sclerosis, enrolled in a pregnancy study.

The genes are TRBV6-5 and TRBJ2-1; perhaps TRBD2 as D (5 bases). The V gene's germline CDR1 is MNHEY and CDR2 SVGAGI. V was cut by 2 bases and J by 15 bases, with 14 bases left in between. The CDR3 has 12 amino acids. The DNA of the CDR3 is TGTGCCAGCAGTTACGAGGGTCGGCGAGGGTTCTTC. Translated, it gives CASSYEGRRGFF.

The CDR3 loop reads CASSLGRGIWEQYF. The CDR3 coding sequence is TGTGCCAGCAGTCTAGGGCGCGGGATCTGGGAGCAGTACTTC. This sequence joins TRBV28 and TRBJ2-7; weak D call: TRBD2 (6 bases). Germline loops: CDR1 MDHEN, CDR2 SYDVKM. The CDR3 contains 14 residues. Trimming took 5 bases from V and 7 from J, leaving 18 bases between them.

The J gene is TRBJ1-1, the V gene TRBV30, with a weak D call TRBD1 (5 bases). The CDR3 length is 15 residues. Germline values: CDR1 GTSNPN, CDR2 SVGIG (reference sequence). Trimming removed 0 bases from V and 2 bases from J, with 13 bases in between. The CDR3 region is CAWSVWGEENTEAFF. The CDR3, as DNA: TGTGCCTGGAGTGTTTGGGGGGAGGAAAACACTGAAGCTTTCTTT.

The chain couples TRBV7-9 to TRBJ2-1, with 8 bases aligning to TRBD2. V dropped 1 base and J dropped 8; count of bases not matched to a gene: 4. CDR1 and CDR2 (germline): SEHNR, FQNEAQ (reference sequence). The CDR3 extends over 14 amino acids. The chain's CDR3 is CASSLGGGRDEQFF. Written as DNA, the CDR3 is TGTGCCAGCAGCTTAGGCGGGGGGCGGGATGAGCAGTTCTTC. The entire variable domain, with the rest obtained from reference TRBV7-9 and TRBJ2-1, is as follows: DTGVSQNPRHKITKRGQNVTFRCDPISEHNRLYWYRQTLGQGPEFLTYFQNEAQLEKSRLLSDRFSAERPKGSFSTLEIQRTEQGDSAMYLCASSLGGGRDEQFFGPGTRLTVL.

This clone has only one observation. The DNA of the CDR3 is TGTGCCAGCAGTTATGGACAGGGGTGGAGTGAGCAGTTCTTC. Translated, it gives CASSYGQGWSEQFF. The J gene is TRBJ2-1, the V gene TRBV6-5; TRBD1 agrees at 9 bases. The CDR3 sequence is 14 residues long. From germline, CDR1 is MNHEY and CDR2 SVGAGI. Trimming at V came to 3 bases and at J to 9 bases, leaving 6 bases not matched to a gene.

V gene TRBV7-6 combines with J gene TRBJ2-1; the match to TRBD2 covers 7 bases. Germline CDR1 SGHVS, CDR2 FNYEAQ. CDR3 size: 15 residues. V lost 2 bases, J lost 4 bases, and 5 bases stayed unmatched. DNA for the CDR3: TGTGCCAGCAGCTTAACTAGCGATGGGTACAATGAGCAGTTCTTC. This gives the protein CASSLTSDGYNEQFF. Full variable domain (missing parts from reference TRBV7-6 and TRBJ2-1): GAGVSQSPRYKVTKRGQDVALRCDPISGHVSLYWYRQALGQGPEFLTYFNYEAQQDKSGLPNDRFSAERPEGSISTLTIQRTEQRDSAMYRCASSLTSDGYNEQFFGPGTRLTVL.